This T cell receptor beta chain emerged from a study of T-cell memory formation after mild COVID-19. Overall study: Largely, TCR clusters stayed within a single donor. General study results and limits: Some responding clones appeared in pre-infection memory, suggesting cross-reactive memory joined. Later expanders leaned CD4+, whereas day 15 to 85 contracting clones were balanced CD4/CD8. The study found contracting CD4+ clones mainly in CM and EM and contracting CD8+ clones in EMRA.

TCRdb used MiXCR to reprocess the 5' RACE reads, holding one entry per CDR3 protein. This table has around 530,000 distinct CDR3 sequences, about 22% appearing once. The table lists this clonotype with a few counts. Its matching antigen is unknown. The sample comprised PBMCs or a T cell subset sorted from them (not recorded which). The source is an adult woman who had mild COVID-19 (a few samples of this study predate the infection). Cell type and time point are not known.

This chain's CDR3 is CASSPLGAVDNEQFF. CDR3 nucleotide sequence: TGTGCCAGCTCACCTTTAGGGGCCGTCGACAATGAGCAGTTCTTC. The chain links TRBV18 to TRBJ2-1, with a tentative D call TRBD1 (5 bases). Germline V lookup: CDR1 KGHSH, CDR2 LQKENI. V dropped 3 bases and J dropped 5 bases, with 14 bases sitting between them. The CDR3 consists of 15 residues.